This T cell receptor beta chain was identified during a study of beta chain features in type 1 diabetes. Findings of the study overall: Shortening of TCRB CDR3s, moderate but significant, appeared in all four CD4+ subsets of Type 1 diabetes patients.

The study reverse transcribed the entire isolated RNA, so it sequenced expressed TCRB transcripts. The protocol was immunoSEQ multiplex PCR, while the TCRdb copy is restricted to in-frame clones and leaves out a portion. Of some 250,000 clones detected, 11% appear once; the ten largest clones hold around 0.018%. To note about this clone: Antigen unknown.

V lost 5 bases and J 9 bases, leaving 12 bases between the germline ends. Germline V CDR1 and CDR2: SGDLS, YYNGEE. CDR3 length: 13 residues. The chain links TRBV9 to TRBJ1-6; D uncertain. This sequence originates from a man aged 30-40 years with type 1 diabetes. Sequenced sample: naive CD4+ T cells from blood. This CDR3 is CASSEGISSPLHF. The CDR3 nucleotides are TGTGCCAGCAGTGAGGGTATATCTTCACCCCTCCACTTT.